The entry that follows covers one T cell receptor beta chain sequence. Its antigen is as yet unknown. Deletions cut 4 bases from V and 1 base from J, with 13 bases between. The germline CDR1 and CDR2 sequences are SGHVS and FNYEAQ. The CDR3 length is 15 residues. This sample was taken from a study of OX40 agonist ivuxolimab in advanced cancers. Study overall: Three individuals attained partial responses, comprising one hepatocellular carcinoma case and two cutaneous melanoma cases.

Blood sampling took place at baseline, cycle 4 day 1, and cycle 7 day 1. Generated by immunoSEQ multiplex PCR, the TCRdb table keeps only in-frame clones and is missing some. Here the sample spans about 120,000 clones, 80% to 95% being singletons. General study findings and limits: Clonal expansion from baseline to week 6 occurred in both CD4+ and CD8+ T cells. Expanded peripheral T cell antigen specificity was not determined.

The sequence derives from an adult with an advanced solid tumor such as melanoma, head and neck, liver or kidney cancer. The rearrangement links TRBV7-6 to TRBJ1-2; unclear D gene. Material: CD4+ or CD8+ T cells sorted from blood, obtained in a trial of the OX40 agonist ivuxolimab. The CDR3 sequence: CASSSRRAVNYGYTF. CDR3 nucleotides: TGTGCCAGCAGCTCCCGCCGGGCGGTTAACTATGGCTACACCTTC.